This T cell receptor beta chain was sequenced during a study of T cell responses to AZD1222 COVID-19 vaccine. Assay: immunoSEQ multiplex PCR; the TCRdb copy retains only in-frame clones and omits some. This sample has about 150,000 clones, with around 93% found just once. A remark on this clone: The target antigen is unknown.

Second-dose schedules of about 4 or about 12 weeks were combined. Germline V gene sequence: CDR1 SNHLY, CDR2 FYNNEI. Deletions cut 8 bases from V and 10 bases from J, with 21 bases between. CDR3 length: 14 residues. Study-wide results and limits: Spike-wide vaccine-associated CD4 TCRs dominated at 160-218 and 743-854. After two AZD1222 doses, spike-specific TCR breadth and depth rose versus day 0. Repertoire collection took place solely once the T cell response had peaked.

The sample consisted of peripheral blood, taken 28 days after the second AZD1222 dose. This clonotype was sampled from an adult who received the AZD1222 COVID-19 vaccine. The chain uses TRBV2 and TRBJ1-5; D is ambiguous. DNA of the CDR3: TGTGCCAGCTCTAGTGACGGAACCCTGGAACCCCAGCATTTT. Its translation is CASSSDGTLEPQHF.